Detailed here is one T cell receptor (beta chain). Its antigen is undetermined. The CDR3 is made up of 16 amino acids. The data are from a study of shared clonotypes between healthy human individuals. Study-wide findings and caveats: Only blood underwent sampling, and tissue repertoires likely differ. On the whole, naive subsets had larger estimated richness than memory subsets had.

Assay used: immunoSEQ multiplex PCR; TCRdb lists only in-frame clones, some missing. The profile shows 330,000 or so clones, over 70% of them singletons. The rearrangement links TRBV1 to TRBJ1-3. TRBV1 is marked as a pseudogene. The source of this sequence is a man aged 25 to 40 in good health. Sequenced material: memory CD4+ T cells sorted from blood. Sample subset: CD45RA-negative fraction. The CDR3 protein is CTSSYVGGGRGNTIYF. CDR3 bases: TGCACCAGCAGTTACGTAGGTGGGGGGCGTGGAAACACCATATATTTT.